Listed here is a single T cell receptor (beta chain). The target antigen is unknown. The library was made from cDNA and included unique molecular identifiers. T cells numbering about 0.85 to 11 million yielded cDNA molecules that totaled about 500,000. Each CDR3 protein gets one entry after TCRdb re-called the PCR reads with MiXCR. The data contain about 460,000 distinct CDR3 sequences, under 55% of them singletons. This entry belongs to a study of post-analysis software for immune sequencing data. Whole-study results and caveats: The study found TRBV5-6, TRBV5-1 and TRBV20-1 among 5 or 6 TRBV segments more frequent in patients than controls.

Germline CDR1 and CDR2: KGHSH and LQKENI. The CDR3 is 15 amino acids. V shed 8 bases and J 1 base; nucleotides not matched to a gene: 8. This chain joins TRBV18 and TRBJ2-3; 8 positions match TRBD1. The sequenced sample was blood. This TCR came from a girl between 5 and 17 years old with multiple sclerosis. The CDR3 nucleotides read TGTGCCAGCGCAGGGGGCAGGAGGGGCACAGATACGCAGTATTTT. It specifies CASAGGRRGTDTQYF.